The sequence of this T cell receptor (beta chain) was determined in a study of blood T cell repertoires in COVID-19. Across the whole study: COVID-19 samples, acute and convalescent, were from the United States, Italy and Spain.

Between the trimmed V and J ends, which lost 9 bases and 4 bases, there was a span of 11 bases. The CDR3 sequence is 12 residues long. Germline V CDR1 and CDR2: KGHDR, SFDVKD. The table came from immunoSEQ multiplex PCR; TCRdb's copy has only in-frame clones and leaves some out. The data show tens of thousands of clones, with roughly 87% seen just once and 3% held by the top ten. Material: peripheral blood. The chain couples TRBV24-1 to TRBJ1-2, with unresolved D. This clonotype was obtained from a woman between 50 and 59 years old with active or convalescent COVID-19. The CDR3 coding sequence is TGTGCCACCTATGCGGGCTCCTATGGCTACACCTTC. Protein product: CATYAGSYGYTF.